These 16 T cell receptor beta chains were sequenced from one sample in a study of blood T cells in healthy people across ages. The use of a sample-barcoded 5' primer and a J-beta primer mix characterized a second PCR of about 7 to 12 cycles. TCRdb fed the 5' RACE reads into MiXCR, producing one record per CDR3 protein. The sample yields 600,000 to 650,000 distinct CDR3 sequences, approximately 50% seen once. Sequencing was done on a sample of blood. The receptors come from a man aged 55 to 70 in good health.

Only a few counts were recorded for this clonotype. The chain joins TRBV12-3 or TRBV12-4 to TRBJ2-7; D is ambiguous. Trimming left V 5 bases short and J 9 bases short, with 17 bases between. The CDR3 is made up of 13 amino acids. CDR3 DNA: TGTGCCAGCAGTCTCCGGGCCTCCCCAGGGCAGTACTTC. The encoded protein is CASSLRASPGQYF.

The chain is built from TRBV5-8 and TRBJ2-1, with TRBD2 as a possible D gene (5 bases). Trimming took off 4 bases at V and 3 bases at J, with 14 bases between the two ends. CDR3 length: 15 amino acids. CDR1 and CDR2 (germline): SGHTS, YDEGEE. The CDR3 DNA sequence: TGTGCCAGCAGCAGCGGAACATCCGTCTACAATGAGCAGTTCTTC. Residues: CASSSGTSVYNEQFF.

This rearrangement joins TRBV28 to TRBJ2-7, with D perhaps assigned TRBD1 or TRBD2 (5 bases each). Germline values: CDR1 MDHEN, CDR2 SYDVKM. The CDR3 covers 14 residues. Trimming removed 6 bases at V and 5 bases at J, with 17 bases between. In DNA form, the CDR3 reads TGTGCCAGCAGCCCAGTTTTGGGGGTGAACGAGCAGTACTTC. This encodes CASSPVLGVNEQYF.

V gene TRBV6-5 combines with J gene TRBJ1-2, with 8 bases that match TRBD1. CDR1 is MNHEY, CDR2 SVGAGI, per germline. Trimming took 5 bases from V and 11 from J; bases not matched to a gene: 7. The CDR3 covers 12 residues. In DNA form, the CDR3 reads TGTGCCAGCAGTCCGGACAGGGACGCGTACACCTTC. As protein: CASSPDRDAYTF.

This clonotype turned up a few times. The chain carries TRBV3-1 and TRBJ2-5; D gene unclear. Between the trimmed V and J ends, which lost 0 bases and 3 bases, there was a span of 8 bases. CDR1 is LGHDT, CDR2 YNNKEL, per germline (reference sequence). This CDR3 contains 14 residues. CDR3 residues: CASSQDPRKETQYF. CDR3 DNA: TGTGCCAGCAGCCAAGATCCCAGAAAAGAGACCCAGTACTTC.

This chain uses TRBV3-1 with TRBJ2-7; 11 bases match TRBD2. TRBJ2-5 matches the DNA end more closely, so the J call is doubtful. The CDR3 contains 16 residues. Germline V lookup: CDR1 LGHDT, CDR2 YNNKEL (reference sequence). The chain's CDR3 is CASSPPIAGGRGTQYF. As DNA, the CDR3 is TGTGCCAGCAGCCCTCCGATAGCGGGGGGGCGGGGGACCCAGTACTTC.

The CDR3 DNA reads as TGTGCCAGCAGACCGCTAGTAGTGACTAGCGGGGGAGCCTACAATGAGCAGTTCTTC. As protein: CASRPLVVTSGGAYNEQFF. The chain recombines TRBV11-2 with TRBJ2-1, with 12 bases aligning to TRBD2. V dropped 6 bases and J dropped 2; count of bases not matched to a gene: 14. This CDR3 comprises 19 residues. From germline, CDR1 is SGHAT and CDR2 FQNNGV.

J is TRBJ1-4 and V is TRBV4-2; D is ambiguous. Germline V gene sequence: CDR1 LGHNA, CDR2 YNFKEQ. The ends were cut back, 6 bases at V and 7 bases at J, with 21 bases in the middle. The CDR3 length is 16 residues. The CDR3 DNA follows: TGTGCCAGCAGTCGGAACCCGACACAGTTAGGTGAAAAACTGTTTTTT. This gives the protein CASSRNPTQLGEKLFF.

CDR3 DNA: TGCAGCGTTCGTCGACAGGGGGCCTACGAGCAGTACTTC. Translating gives CSVRRQGAYEQYF. The V and J genes are TRBV29-1 and TRBJ2-7; 9 bases map to TRBD1. The CDR3 spans 13 residues. V was pared by 5 bases and J by 2 bases, with 4 bases of the junction left unmatched. CDR1 is SQVTM and CDR2 is ANQGSEA in the germline V gene.

This chain links TRBV12-3 or TRBV12-4 with TRBJ2-1; unclear D gene. This CDR3 is built from 14 residues. Between the trimmed V and J ends, which lost 2 bases and 10 bases, there was a span of 15 bases. In nucleotides, the CDR3 is TGTGCCAGCAGTTTAAATCTGGGGAATGGCGAGCAGTTCTTC. Encoded protein: CASSLNLGNGEQFF.

The V and J genes are TRBV18 and TRBJ2-7, with D unclear. The CDR3 has 15 residues. The germline V gene encodes CDR1 KGHSH and CDR2 LQKENI. Trimming removed 1 base at V and 1 base at J, with 11 bases between. The chain's CDR3 is CASSPRATTSYEQYF. In DNA form, the CDR3 reads TGTGCCAGCTCACCACGGGCCACTACTTCCTACGAGCAGTACTTC.

This clonotype has a handful of counts. The V gene is TRBV15, the J gene TRBJ1-1; TRBD1 agrees at 7 bases. The CDR3 consists of 15 residues. Germline V gene sequence: CDR1 LNHNV, CDR2 YYDKDF (reference sequence). V lost 8 bases, J lost 0 bases, and 9 bases stayed unmatched. CDR3 nucleotides: TGTGCCACCCCCGGGACAGCTAAGATGAACACTGAAGCTTTCTTT. Residues: CATPGTAKMNTEAFF.

This clonotype has only a few counts. The chain recombines TRBV29-1 with TRBJ1-4; 7 nucleotides line up with TRBD1. The CDR3 is 13 residues long. V was clipped by 6 bases and J by 2 bases; unmatched bases: 3. Germline CDR1 and CDR2: SQVTM and ANQGSEA. CDR3 sequence: CSVGQSTNEKLFF. The CDR3 coding sequence is TGCAGCGTGGGACAGTCGACTAATGAAAAACTGTTTTTT.

This clonotype showed up just a few times. The chain couples TRBV20-1 to TRBJ2-7, with D perhaps matching TRBD2 (5 bases). The V gene lost 3 bases and the J gene lost 2 bases, with 11 bases spanning the gap. CDR3 length: 13 residues. Germline lookup yields CDR1 DFQATT and CDR2 SNEGSKA (reference sequence). CDR3 DNA: TGCAGTGCTAGTAAAGGAGGTACCTACGAGCAGTACTTC. Translated: CSASKGGTYEQYF.

This chain connects TRBV20-1 to TRBJ2-1; TRBD2 agrees at 9 bases. The junction had 9 bases not matched to a gene; V was cut back by 6 bases and J by 6 bases. Germline CDR1 is DFQATT and CDR2 is SNEGSKA (reference sequence). There are 14 residues in the CDR3. The CDR3 region is CSARSGGWGNEQFF. CDR3 nucleotide sequence: TGCAGTGCCCGTAGCGGGGGTTGGGGCAATGAGCAGTTCTTC.

This clonotype was detected once. The chain couples TRBV10-3 to TRBJ2-5, with a weak D call TRBD1 (6 bases). Germline V gene data show CDR1 as ENHRY and CDR2 as SYGVKD. This CDR3 region has 13 residues. V shed 10 bases and J shed 2 bases, with 14 bases lying between them. Here the CDR3 reads CASAGVRQETQYF. The CDR3 nucleotides read TGTGCCAGTGCAGGGGTGCGACAAGAGACCCAGTACTTC.